Listed below are T cell receptor beta chains from one sample, sequenced in a study of blood T cell repertoires in COVID-19. TCRdb's copy holds only in-frame clones and misses some; the assay was immunoSEQ multiplex PCR. The sample yields approximately 74,000 clones, approximately 86% seen once. Material for sequencing was peripheral blood. The source of these receptors is a man between 65 and 85 years old with acute or convalescent COVID-19. Each CDR3 is given with its conserved first and last residue. The order of the fields is D gene, V gene, J gene, clone size, CDR3 DNA, CDR3 protein. A D gene is named only where the DNA matches it firmly. The size entry is marked missing in some rows and otherwise reads once, few, many or a size class.

d_gene: TRBD1
v_gene: TRBV28
j_gene: TRBJ1-2
abundance: .
CDR3nt: TGTGCCAGCAGTTTATCGTCAGGGGGCGACGGCGGCTACACCTTC
CDR3aa: CASSLSSGGDGGYTF

d_gene: .
v_gene: TRBV9
j_gene: TRBJ1-6
abundance: .
CDR3nt: TGTGCCAGCAGTTCAGGGGCTGGTTCACCCCTCCACTTT
CDR3aa: CASSSGAGSPLHF

d_gene: .
v_gene: TRBV5-1
j_gene: TRBJ2-5
abundance: .
CDR3nt: TGCGCCAGCAGCTTGGCGTTCTCCCTCAGCCCCAGGGAAGGGATCCAAGAGACCCAGTACTTC
CDR3aa: CASSLAFSLSPREGIQETQYF

d_gene: .
v_gene: TRBV5-6
j_gene: TRBJ2-2
abundance: .
CDR3nt: TGTGCCAGCAGCCGGACGCTGGGTAGCGCCGGGGAGCTGTTTTTT
CDR3aa: CASSRTLGSAGELFF

d_gene: .
v_gene: TRBV19
j_gene: TRBJ1-5
abundance: .
CDR3nt: TGTGCCAGTAGTATAGAGACAGCCACAGGACCCCAGCATTTT
CDR3aa: CASSIETATGPQHF

d_gene: TRBD2
v_gene: TRBV5-4
j_gene: TRBJ2-2
abundance: .
CDR3nt: TGTGCCAGCAGCTTTAGGAGGACTAGCGGGGGATCGAACACCGGGGAGCTGTTTTTT
CDR3aa: CASSFRRTSGGSNTGELFF

d_gene: .
v_gene: TRBV7-8
j_gene: TRBJ2-7
abundance: .
CDR3nt: TGTGCCAGCAGCCGAGCGACAGGCGCCACCCCCAGCTACGAGCAGTACTTC
CDR3aa: CASSRATGATPSYEQYF

d_gene: TRBD1
v_gene: TRBV5-1
j_gene: TRBJ2-1
abundance: .
CDR3nt: TGCGCCAGCAGCGTACCGAGGACAGGGGCGTACAATGAGCAGTTCTTC
CDR3aa: CASSVPRTGAYNEQFF

d_gene: TRBD1
v_gene: TRBV3-1/TRBV3-2
j_gene: TRBJ1-1
abundance: once
CDR3nt: TGTGCCAGCAGCCGAACAGGGGAGACTGAAGCTTTCTTT
CDR3aa: CASSRTGETEAFF

d_gene: TRBD2
v_gene: TRBV7-9
j_gene: TRBJ2-1
abundance: .
CDR3nt: TGTGCCAGCAGCTTATCAGGACTAGCGAAGATTGAGCAGTTCTTC
CDR3aa: CASSLSGLAKIEQFF

d_gene: .
v_gene: TRBV5-1
j_gene: TRBJ2-7
abundance: .
CDR3nt: TGCGCCAGCAGCTTCCGAGGGGGGGACTACGAGCAGTACTTC
CDR3aa: CASSFRGGDYEQYF

d_gene: TRBD1
v_gene: TRBV30
j_gene: TRBJ1-2
abundance: .
CDR3nt: TGTGCCTGGAGCCCTAAGCAGGGGGCAGTCGGCTACACCTTC
CDR3aa: CAWSPKQGAVGYTF

d_gene: TRBD1
v_gene: TRBV11-2
j_gene: TRBJ1-6
abundance: .
CDR3nt: TGTGCCAGTCAAACAGGGGTCTATAATTCACCCCTCCACTTT
CDR3aa: CASQTGVYNSPLHF

d_gene: TRBD1
v_gene: TRBV5-1
j_gene: TRBJ2-1
abundance: .
CDR3nt: TGCGCCAGCAGCTTGGGGGCAGGGGGCAATGAGCAGTTCTTC
CDR3aa: CASSLGAGGNEQFF

d_gene: TRBD1
v_gene: TRBV28
j_gene: TRBJ1-3
abundance: .
CDR3nt: TGTGCCAGCAGCGTACCGGACAGGCGCTCTGGAAACACCATATATTTT
CDR3aa: CASSVPDRRSGNTIYF

d_gene: .
v_gene: TRBV27
j_gene: TRBJ2-3
abundance: .
CDR3nt: TGTGCCAGCAGTTCCACGGGACTAGACAGGGCTAGCACAGATACGCAGTATTTT
CDR3aa: CASSSTGLDRASTDTQYF

d_gene: TRBD1
v_gene: TRBV5-1
j_gene: TRBJ2-3
abundance: .
CDR3nt: TGCGCCAGCAGCTTGGGACAGGGTCTCACAGATACGCAGTATTTT
CDR3aa: CASSLGQGLTDTQYF

d_gene: TRBD2
v_gene: TRBV6-6
j_gene: TRBJ2-1
abundance: .
CDR3nt: TGTGCCAGCAGTCTCCCTTATAGCGGGAGCTCCTACAATGAGCAGTTCTTC
CDR3aa: CASSLPYSGSSYNEQFF

d_gene: TRBD2
v_gene: TRBV11-2
j_gene: TRBJ2-7
abundance: once
CDR3nt: TGTGCCAGCAGCTTCGCAGCGGGGGGGGGTCGTGGCCACGAGCAGTACTTC
CDR3aa: CASSFAAGGGRGHEQYF

d_gene: .
v_gene: TRBV6-4
j_gene: TRBJ2-7
abundance: .
CDR3nt: TGTGCCAGCAGTGACGAAAGAGGCAGCGGAAGCTCCTACGAGCAGTACTTC
CDR3aa: CASSDERGSGSSYEQYF

d_gene: .
v_gene: TRBV6-5
j_gene: TRBJ2-3
abundance: .
CDR3nt: TGTGCCAGCACCACGGTGGGGGGTAGCACAGATACGCAGTATTTT
CDR3aa: CASTTVGGSTDTQYF

d_gene: .
v_gene: TRBV28
j_gene: TRBJ2-5
abundance: .
CDR3nt: TGTGCCAGCAGTTTATACGGACAGCAAGAGACCCAGTACTTC
CDR3aa: CASSLYGQQETQYF

d_gene: TRBD2
v_gene: TRBV11-2
j_gene: TRBJ2-1
abundance: .
CDR3nt: TGTGCCAGCAGCCAAACTCGGACTAGTGTGCATGAGCAGTTCTTC
CDR3aa: CASSQTRTSVHEQFF

d_gene: .
v_gene: TRBV28
j_gene: TRBJ2-7
abundance: once
CDR3nt: TGTGCCAGCAGTTTACCAGGGGCCACCTACGAGCAGTACTTC
CDR3aa: CASSLPGATYEQYF

d_gene: TRBD1
v_gene: TRBV19
j_gene: TRBJ1-1
abundance: .
CDR3nt: TGTGCCAGTACTATCCGACAGGGGGCATCTGAAGCTTTCTTT
CDR3aa: CASTIRQGASEAFF

d_gene: .
v_gene: TRBV6-2/TRBV6-3
j_gene: TRBJ2-7
abundance: .
CDR3nt: TGTGCCAGCAGTTACCCCGCTCGATCTACCGGCTACGAGCAGTACTTC
CDR3aa: CASSYPARSTGYEQYF

d_gene: TRBD1
v_gene: TRBV5-6
j_gene: TRBJ2-4
abundance: few
CDR3nt: TGTGCCAGCAGCTTGAACAGGGGGTTGGACATTCAGTACTTC
CDR3aa: CASSLNRGLDIQYF

d_gene: .
v_gene: TRBV5-1
j_gene: TRBJ1-3
abundance: .
CDR3nt: TGCGCCAGCAGCTTGTCCCCAACTGGAAACACCATATATTTT
CDR3aa: CASSLSPTGNTIYF

d_gene: .
v_gene: TRBV5-1
j_gene: TRBJ2-2
abundance: .
CDR3nt: TGCGCCAGCACCACCCCCGGACTACCGGCTGAGCTGTTTTTT
CDR3aa: CASTTPGLPAELFF

d_gene: TRBD2
v_gene: TRBV10-2
j_gene: TRBJ2-7
abundance: .
CDR3nt: TGCGCCAGCAGGGTAGCGGGGGGGCTGTTTGAGCAGTACTTC
CDR3aa: CASRVAGGLFEQYF

d_gene: .
v_gene: TRBV11-2
j_gene: TRBJ2-4
abundance: .
CDR3nt: TGTGCCAGCAGCTTAGGCAGGGCGGACATTCAGTACTTC
CDR3aa: CASSLGRADIQYF

d_gene: TRBD2
v_gene: TRBV19
j_gene: TRBJ2-7
abundance: .
CDR3nt: TGTGCCAGTACCATAGGACTAGCGGGAGCATACGAGCAGTACTTC
CDR3aa: CASTIGLAGAYEQYF

d_gene: TRBD2
v_gene: TRBV9
j_gene: TRBJ2-7
abundance: .
CDR3nt: TGTGCCAGCAGCGTATCCCTAGCGGGAGGCCTAATTTACGAGCAGTACTTC
CDR3aa: CASSVSLAGGLIYEQYF

d_gene: .
v_gene: TRBV7-9
j_gene: TRBJ1-1
abundance: .
CDR3nt: TGTGCCAGCAGCTTAGAAGGGACTTGGGACACTGAAGCTTTCTTT
CDR3aa: CASSLEGTWDTEAFF

d_gene: .
v_gene: TRBV7-2
j_gene: TRBJ1-6
abundance: .
CDR3nt: TGTGCCAGCAACCTAAACAGTGATAATTCACCCCTCCACTTT
CDR3aa: CASNLNSDNSPLHF

d_gene: TRBD2
v_gene: TRBV11-1
j_gene: TRBJ2-5
abundance: .
CDR3nt: TGTGCCAGCAGCTTTCGGACTAGCGAGGAGACCCAGTACTTC
CDR3aa: CASSFRTSEETQYF

d_gene: .
v_gene: TRBV7-9
j_gene: TRBJ1-6
abundance: .
CDR3nt: TGTGCCAGCAGCACGGGGGGGTCACCCCTCCACTTT
CDR3aa: CASSTGGSPLHF

d_gene: .
v_gene: TRBV27
j_gene: TRBJ1-2
abundance: .
CDR3nt: TGTGCCAGCAGTTTCATCGGGGTAGGGTATGGCTACACCTTC
CDR3aa: CASSFIGVGYGYTF

d_gene: TRBD1
v_gene: TRBV4-3
j_gene: TRBJ2-7
abundance: once
CDR3nt: TGCGCCAGCAGCCAAGGAGCGTCAGGGGGCCTTCAGGGGGAGCAGTACTTC
CDR3aa: CASSQGASGGLQGEQYF

d_gene: .
v_gene: TRBV30
j_gene: TRBJ2-5
abundance: .
CDR3nt: TGTGCCTGGGCTCACAGGGAAGGGCTGAAGACCCAGTACTTC
CDR3aa: CAWAHREGLKTQYF

d_gene: TRBD1
v_gene: TRBV28
j_gene: TRBJ1-4
abundance: .
CDR3nt: TGTGCCAGCAGTTTCCCCGGGACAGAGGCAACTAATGAAAAACTGTTTTTT
CDR3aa: CASSFPGTEATNEKLFF

d_gene: TRBD1
v_gene: TRBV3-1/TRBV3-2
j_gene: TRBJ2-7
abundance: .
CDR3nt: TGTGCCAGCAGCCCGTACCGGACAGGGATTACCTACGAGCAGTACTTC
CDR3aa: CASSPYRTGITYEQYF

d_gene: .
v_gene: TRBV7-2
j_gene: TRBJ2-7
abundance: .
CDR3nt: TGTGCCAGCAGCTTATTTTCACAGTACACCTACGAGCAGTACTTC
CDR3aa: CASSLFSQYTYEQYF

d_gene: TRBD1
v_gene: TRBV3-1/TRBV3-2
j_gene: TRBJ2-4
abundance: .
CDR3nt: TGTGCCAGCAGCGCACAGGGGTCGGCGGGCAACATTCAGTACTTC
CDR3aa: CASSAQGSAGNIQYF

d_gene: TRBD1
v_gene: TRBV27
j_gene: TRBJ1-5
abundance: .
CDR3nt: TGTGCCAGCAGTCTCCGGGGACAGCCCAATCAGCCCCAGCATTTT
CDR3aa: CASSLRGQPNQPQHF

d_gene: .
v_gene: TRBV18
j_gene: TRBJ1-5
abundance: .
CDR3nt: TGTGCCAGCTCACTGGCAGGGGTTGGGGATCAGCCCCAGCATTTT
CDR3aa: CASSLAGVGDQPQHF

d_gene: TRBD1
v_gene: TRBV19
j_gene: TRBJ1-2
abundance: once
CDR3nt: TGTGCCAGTAGTACCCACCGGACAGGATCAAATGGCTACACCTTC
CDR3aa: CASSTHRTGSNGYTF

d_gene: TRBD1
v_gene: TRBV24-1
j_gene: TRBJ2-3
abundance: .
CDR3nt: TGTGCCACCAGTGATCCCCGGGACAGGAGGGCGGATACGCAGTATTTT
CDR3aa: CATSDPRDRRADTQYF